Sequencing of this T cell receptor (beta chain) was carried out in a study of cytomegalovirus exposure and HLA in healthy donors (dated by TCRdb to about 2017). With respect to the entire study: A later analysis indicated that the 120 validation repertoires were generated on the platform also employed for the roughly 650 repertoires of the first cohort. The study was designed to test whether signatures of past pathogen exposure could be identified by cataloging public T cell receptors. Besides the first cohort of around 700 subjects, a separate validation cohort made up of about 120 different subjects was used. To predict cytomegalovirus infection status, the study brought together high-throughput TCR immunosequencing, statistical association of individual TCRs with disease status, and machine learning. Points the paper makes about the study in general: A later analysis lacked HLA typing for the validation cohort, so it scored co-occurrence in that cohort across all 120 repertoires. Most TCR sequences were seen in very few donors, while some public TCRs were found in many individuals. Cytomegalovirus status was reported to be diagnosed by the classifier with high specificity and sensitivity in both the original and validation cohorts. The authors suggested that the approach could potentially be extended to other disease states and immunological phenotypes. In vitro tests confirmed that three of the cytomegalovirus-associated TCR beta chains recognize cytomegalovirus antigens. A later analysis found that TCRs clustered in the first cohort also tended to co-occur in the approximately 120 validation repertoires, with 94% of cluster scores above 0. The study listed 150 to 200 TCR beta chains as associated with cytomegalovirus.

The library was generated by the immunoSEQ multiplex PCR assay. The source study handled its data this way. A statistical classification framework was built for diagnosing cytomegalovirus status from the catalog of TCR beta chain sequences. TCRdb re-hosts the immuneACCESS table, in-frame sequences only. Its copies lack some clones; in the studies checked, an unresolved V gene accounts for under half of them, and the cause for the rest is not known. Clone size and V and J calls were adopted from that table, with D and trimming inferred from the DNA. This sample lists over 200,000 clones; 70% to 90% were detected once. In total, the top ten clones hold 2.9% of the sample. On this clone itself: Its antigen is still unknown. Base-call qualities are not available, and no considerably larger clone is one nucleotide away.

Including the terminal cysteine and phenylalanine, the CDR3 comprises 15 residues. This entry keeps only the CDR3 DNA: 45 bases, framed from base 1. CDR1 MNHEY and CDR2 SMNVEV were looked up in the germline V gene (reference sequence). From V the trimming removes 2 bases and from J it removes 5 bases, while the gene matches leave 5 bases of the junction unaccounted for. Donors formed part of the validation cohort, which comprised about 130 subjects and was distinct from the first cohort of under 750 subjects. The sequence was obtained from a woman younger than 30 in good health and CMV-seronegative. Specimen: PBMCs. Here the chain combines TRBV27 and TRBJ1-2, with 10 central nucleotides matching TRBD1. The nucleotides read TGTGCCAGCAGTTTAGTGGGACAGGGGAATTATGGCTACACCTTC. Its protein reads: CASSLVGQGNYGYTF.